Listed below are T cell receptor beta chains from one sample, sequenced in a study of post-analysis software for immune sequencing data. TCRdb reanalysed the PCR reads using MiXCR and keeps one entry per CDR3 protein. This sample has some 260,000 distinct CDR3 sequences; approximately 34% occur once, and the top ten carry roughly 4.8%. The specimen was blood. These receptors were taken from a girl aged 5-17 years with multiple sclerosis. CDR3s include the opening cysteine and the closing phenylalanine or tryptophan. Only part of the rows carry a size: once, few, many, or a class if the clone is expanded.

v_call cdr3_length clone_size cdr3_aa
TRBV5-5 14 - CASSWSREKQPQHF
TRBV20-1 13 many CSALLDTNYGYTF
TRBV7-2 14 many CASSFDRLNTEAFF
TRBV27 16 - CASSFGSRRLTDTQYF
TRBV7-9 12 many CASSPTGGEQYF
TRBV11-2 14 many CASSSKGQGNIQYF
TRBV29-1 14 few CSVDRDRDTGELFF
TRBV12-3/TRBV12-4 14 - CASSLRAFNQPQHF
TRBV7-2 14 few CASTSGMNTGERFF
TRBV6-5 16 many CASSPLALASYNEQFF
TRBV7-2 15 few CASSLGEGLNTEAFF
TRBV2 15 many CASGKQGTPQETQYF
TRBV7-8 14 - CVSSFSGGYNEQFF
TRBV3-1 15 - CASSPQGGAYTEAFF
TRBV5-1 14 - CASTPGQRNSPLHF
TRBV29-1 13 - CSGVTVNTGELFF
TRBV28 17 many CASSLGLEGALQETQYF
TRBV19 12 - CTSRAYFNEQFF
TRBV6-4 16 many CASRMQGGGAVNEQFF
TRBV6-1 13 once CAAGQGITNEQFF
TRBV21-1 16 - CASSPLPGAPGTEAFF
TRBV20-1 15 - CSARDRLAANMAQYF
TRBV29-1 11 many CSVYSYNEQFF
TRBV29-1 14 many CSALIAASDTEAFF
TRBV20-1 15 - CSARDGQGIVYGYTF
TRBV2 14 many CASSVDRNQETQYF
TRBV20-1 15 - CSAGRGLDGGTEAFF
TRBV5-1 16 - CASSLAASGGLDTQYF
TRBV5-1 15 few CASRKGGTANTEAFF
TRBV6-5 13 many CASSDRGRSIQYF
TRBV7-2 17 few CASSLARGSSYNSPLHF
TRBV6-2/TRBV6-3 11 - CATETRDEQFF
TRBV11-2 21 - CASSLTPSWLRDYRHTDTQYF
TRBV5-1 14 many CASSLGGTEETQYF
TRBV12-3/TRBV12-4 18 few CASSTPSGLAGGTGELFF
TRBV9 15 many CASSPGTDPYNEQFF
TRBV7-8 15 few CASSPSGDRGEKLFF
TRBV7-2 14 - CASSLVLTSNEQFF
TRBV7-2 15 many CASSSRGRPQETQYF
TRBV20-1 16 - CSAQWASGGSTDTQYF
TRBV27 13 many CASSAGGDPPQHF
TRBV6-2/TRBV6-3 11 - CASSFPPDYTF
TRBV5-1 15 - CASSLWAENVYGYTF
TRBV5-1 15 many CASSGGLAGANEQFF
TRBV7-7 18 - CASSPSSRQTICADTQYF
TRBV5-6 15 - CASQKTDGRSTEAFF